Presented here are 24 T cell receptor beta chains from one specimen sequenced in a study of cytomegalovirus exposure and HLA in healthy donors (dated by TCRdb to about 2017). Libraries were constructed by the immunoSEQ multiplex PCR assay. The multiplex PCR relied on a mix of 60 forward primers for TCR Vbeta segments and 13 reverse primers for TCR Jbeta segments. This is the immuneACCESS table as TCRdb keeps it, with only in-frame sequences that have V and J called. A part of the clones is gone; compared with another copy, unresolved V genes explain less than half, and the rest is unexplained. The sample table contains 100,000 or so clones; only one count was recorded for 75% to 90% of them. The leading ten clones occupy 6.9% of the sample. The sequencing sample was made of PBMCs. These receptors were taken from a man in his thirties or forties in good health and CMV-seropositive.

This clone came up a few times. The V gene is TRBV10-3, the J gene TRBJ2-7, with D maybe TRBD1 (5 bases). This CDR3 spans 14 amino acids. Trimming stripped 6 bases from V and 3 bases from J, with 15 bases between. CDR1 is ENHRY and CDR2 is SYGVKD in the germline V gene. This CDR3 is CAISRQGAVYEQYF. The CDR3 bases are TGTGCCATCAGCCGCCAAGGGGCCGTCTACGAGCAGTACTTC.

The DNA of the CDR3 is TGTGCCAGCAGACCCCAGGGTTCCGAAGCTTTCTTT. Residues: CASRPQGSEAFF. The chain links TRBV2 to TRBJ1-1; possibly TRBD1 for D (5 bases). The CDR3 runs to 12 residues. The germline V gene has CDR1 SNHLY and CDR2 FYNNEI. V lost 6 bases and J 8 bases, leaving 13 bases between the germline ends. The full variable domain, completed using reference TRBV2 and TRBJ1-1, is EPEVTQTPSHQVTQMGQEVILRCVPISNHLYFYWYRQILGQKVEFLVSFYNNEISEKSEIFDDQFSVERPDGSNFTLKIRSTKLEDSAMYFCASRPQGSEAFFGQGTRLTVV.

The chain is built from TRBV4-3 and TRBJ2-7, with a tentative D call TRBD2 (5 bases). CDR3 length: 16 amino acids. Germline CDR1 and CDR2: LGHNA and YSLEER. V lost 5 bases to trimming and J lost 0 bases, with 17 bases between them. This CDR3 is CASSVLKTKSSYEQYF. In nucleotides, the CDR3 is TGCGCCAGCAGCGTTTTAAAGACTAAAAGCTCCTACGAGCAGTACTTC.

The chain links TRBV6-1 to TRBJ1-2; possible D gene TRBD1, 5 bases. The V and J ends lost 0 bases and 13 bases respectively, with 9 bases between them. Germline V gives CDR1 MNHNS, CDR2 SASEGT. This CDR3 contains 11 residues. Here the CDR3 reads CASSEADSPTF. As DNA, the CDR3 is TGTGCCAGCAGTGAAGCAGACAGCCCCACCTTC.

The chain employs TRBV30 and TRBJ2-3, with 15 bases that match TRBD2. CDR3 length: 16 residues. Looked up from germline, CDR1 is GTSNPN and CDR2 is SVGIG (reference sequence). The junction had 4 bases not matched to a gene; V was cut back by 5 bases and J by 1 base. As DNA, the CDR3 is TGTGCCTGGGAGGGGACTAGCGGGGGGCGCACAGATACGCAGTATTTT. It translates to CAWEGTSGGRTDTQYF.

This clone was observed a few times. The chain couples TRBV2 to TRBJ1-6; TRBD1 is a possible D gene (6 bases). V lost 7 bases and J lost 7, with 11 bases in between. Per germline, CDR1 SNHLY and CDR2 FYNNEI. The CDR3 extends over 13 amino acids. The CDR3 DNA is TGTGCCAGCAACGCAGGGGAAAATTCACCCCTCCACTTT. Its protein product is CASNAGENSPLHF.

This clone was observed a single time. The rearrangement joins TRBV18 to TRBJ1-6, with a possible D match to TRBD1 (5 bases). This CDR3 spans 14 amino acids. The V end lost 2 bases, the J end lost 5 bases, and 7 bases lay between the germline ends. Germline V gives CDR1 KGHSH, CDR2 LQKENI. In DNA form, the CDR3 reads TGTGCCAGCTCACCAACAGGAGATAATTCACCCCTCCACTTT. Protein sequence: CASSPTGDNSPLHF.

This chain connects TRBV19 to TRBJ2-3; D is perhaps TRBD2 (6 bases). V was clipped by 8 bases and J by 2 bases, with 17 bases between them. This CDR3 spans 15 amino acids. Germline CDR1 LNHDA, CDR2 SQIVND (reference sequence). CDR3 residues: CASVGGGANTDTQYF. The CDR3 coding sequence is TGTGCCAGTGTGGGTGGCGGGGCAAACACAGATACGCAGTATTTT.

This clone was detected only a few times. The V call is TRBV2, the J call TRBJ1-1; the match to TRBD1 covers 8 bases. The V gene end was trimmed by 4 bases and the J gene end by 1 base; junction bases not matched to a gene: 2. Germline lookup yields CDR1 SNHLY and CDR2 FYNNEI. CDR3 size: 14 residues. The CDR3 loop reads CASSVGTGNTEAFF. CDR3 DNA: TGTGCCAGCAGTGTAGGGACAGGGAACACTGAAGCTTTCTTT.

The rearrangement links TRBV27 to TRBJ2-7; 8 bases agree with TRBD1. The trim removed 2 bases at V and 0 bases at J, leaving 9 bases unmatched. The CDR3 sequence is 17 residues long. From germline, CDR1 is MNHEY and CDR2 SMNVEV (reference sequence). As DNA, the CDR3 is TGTGCCAGCAGTTTACTAACAGGGGGACCCACCTCCTACGAGCAGTACTTC. Protein sequence: CASSLLTGGPTSYEQYF.

The CDR3 loop reads CASRGWDRTNYGYTF. CDR3 coding DNA: TGTGCCAGCAGGGGATGGGACAGAACTAACTATGGCTACACCTTC. The rearrangement joins TRBV6-5 to TRBJ1-2, with 7 nucleotides matching TRBD1. The CDR3 runs to 15 residues. CDR1 MNHEY and CDR2 SVGAGI come from the germline V gene. Germline trimming cut 6 bases from V and 0 bases from J; bases unmatched to any gene: 7.

The CDR3 DNA follows: TGTGCCAGCAGCTTAGGTAGTAGCGGGGGGGCAGCCTACGAGCAGTACTTC. Its translation: CASSLGSSGGAAYEQYF. The chain employs TRBV7-6 and TRBJ2-7; TRBD2 matches 11 bases. The V segment lost 1 base and the J segment 2 bases; nucleotides outside the gene matches: 7. Germline CDR1 SGHVS, CDR2 FNYEAQ. The CDR3 consists of 17 residues. The whole variable domain, remainder taken from reference TRBV7-6 and TRBJ2-7, is GAGVSQSPRYKVTKRGQDVALRCDPISGHVSLYWYRQALGQGPEFLTYFNYEAQQDKSGLPNDRFSAERPEGSISTLTIQRTEQRDSAMYRCASSLGSSGGAAYEQYFGPGTRLTVT.

The chain combines TRBV5-4 with TRBJ2-1; TRBD1 matches at 11 bases. The junction had 6 bases not matched to a gene; V was cut back by 4 bases and J by 3 bases. The CDR3 has 16 residues. Germline CDR1 is SGHNT and CDR2 is YYREEE (reference sequence). CDR3 region: CASSQTGQGDYNEQFF. CDR3 DNA: TGTGCCAGCAGCCAAACGGGACAGGGGGACTACAATGAGCAGTTCTTC.

The V gene is TRBV30, the J gene TRBJ1-4; 10 positions agree with TRBD1. Trimming removed 1 base from V and 0 bases from J; junction bases left unmatched: 14. Germline CDR1 reads GTSNPN; CDR2 reads SVGIG (reference sequence). CDR3 length equals 20 residues. DNA for the CDR3: TGTGCCTGGAGTGCCCCCCCCCGGGACAGGGGCCTTGCAACTAATGAAAAACTGTTTTTT. Translation: CAWSAPPRDRGLATNEKLFF.

The V gene is TRBV7-8, the J gene TRBJ2-1, with a possible D match to TRBD2 (6 bases). In germline, CDR1 is SGHVS, CDR2 FQNEAQ. The CDR3 runs 11 residues. V was trimmed by 8 bases and J by 7 bases, leaving 9 bases between them. CDR3 DNA: TGTGCCAGCGTGGGGGGTAATGAGCAGTTCTTC. This codes for CASVGGNEQFF.

For the CDR3, the DNA is TGTGCCAGCTCAGCCGACAGACTCACTGAAGCTTTCTTT. This sequence encodes CASSADRLTEAFF. The V and J genes are TRBV18 and TRBJ1-1; D possibly corresponds to TRBD1 (5 bases). Between the trimmed V and J ends, which lost 5 bases and 4 bases, there was a span of 11 bases. CDR3 size: 13 residues. From germline, CDR1 is KGHSH and CDR2 LQKENI.

V usage is TRBV27 and J usage is TRBJ2-3, with D possibly being TRBD2 (5 bases). Deletions cut 3 bases from V and 2 bases from J, with 12 bases between. CDR1 and CDR2 (germline): MNHEY, SMNVEV (reference sequence). The CDR3 length is 15 residues. CDR3 bases: TGTGCCAGCAGTTTCATATCCGGGGTCACAGATACGCAGTATTTT. Protein sequence: CASSFISGVTDTQYF.

The gene calls are TRBV4-3 and TRBJ1-2, with TRBD1 matching 7 bases. The ends lost 0 bases at V and 6 bases at J; junction bases unmatched: 7. Per the germline V gene, CDR1 is LGHNA and CDR2 is YSLEER. The CDR3 has 15 residues. In nucleotides, the CDR3 is TGCGCCAGCAGCCAAGATGTAAGGGGGCGGGATGGCTACACCTTC. As protein: CASSQDVRGRDGYTF.

This chain connects TRBV6-5 to TRBJ2-1, with TRBD2 matching 8 bases. Trimming removed 2 bases from V and 3 bases from J; junction bases left unmatched: 6. The CDR3 consists of 16 residues. The germline CDR1 and CDR2 sequences are MNHEY and SVGAGI. The CDR3 sequence: CASSYGAGGHYNEQFF. The CDR3 DNA is TGTGCCAGCAGTTACGGGGCGGGGGGACACTACAATGAGCAGTTCTTC.

This clone was seen a handful of times. The chain carries TRBV28 and TRBJ1-1; D is perhaps TRBD1 (5 bases). The CDR3 covers 13 residues. Germline V lookup: CDR1 MDHEN, CDR2 SYDVKM. The V gene lost 3 bases and the J gene lost 5 bases, with 10 bases spanning the gap. In nucleotides, the CDR3 is TGTGCCAGCAGTTTGCCAGGGAAGACTGAAGCTTTCTTT. It translates to CASSLPGKTEAFF.

In its sample, this clone was seen once. The CDR3 nucleotides are TGTGCCAGCAGCTTTGGTGGCGGGGTAAACACCGGGGAGCTGTTTTTT. This encodes CASSFGGGVNTGELFF. The V call is TRBV5-4, the J call TRBJ2-2; D might be TRBD2 (6 bases). The CDR3 length is 16 residues. Germline V CDR1 and CDR2: SGHNT, YYREEE (reference sequence). V was trimmed by 2 bases and J by 2 bases, leaving 13 bases between them.

The chain is built from TRBV30 and TRBJ1-1, with unresolved D. The germline CDR1 and CDR2 sequences are GTSNPN and SVGIG (reference sequence). Trimming cost V 8 bases and J 0 bases, with 16 bases left between them. The length of the CDR3 is 14 residues. The CDR3 DNA reads TGTGCCCGACTGGCCGGCGTCATGAACACTGAAGCTTTCTTT. Translating it yields CARLAGVMNTEAFF.

This chain links TRBV7-2 with TRBJ2-5; 9 bases fit TRBD1. Germline CDR1 and CDR2: SGHTA and FQGNSA. The CDR3 has 17 amino acids. V lost 2 bases and J lost 4; bases outside the gene matches: 11. The DNA for the CDR3 is TGTGCCAGCAGCTTACCGACCGGGACAGGGCGGGGAGAGACCCAGTACTTC. Translated: CASSLPTGTGRGETQYF.

A remark on this clone: The junction differs from germline at one of its ends, possibly a read error. The sample holds other DNA sequences that translate to the same CDR3. The J gene is TRBJ1-6, the V gene TRBV6-1; D is unclear. The CDR3 sequence is 13 residues long. Germline assignment: CDR1 MNHNS and CDR2 SASEGT. The CDR3 is CASSDHSNSPLHF. The CDR3 bases are TGTGCCAGCAGTGACCATAGCAATTCCCCCCTCCACTTT.